This T cell receptor beta chain comes out of a study of CD8+CD57+ T cells in acquired aplastic anemia. Researchers used genomic DNA as the template to profile TCR beta VDJ and CDR3. TCRdb reprocessed the reads with MiXCR, giving one entry per CDR3 protein. The sample consists of 68,000 or so distinct CDR3 sequences, under 65% of them appearing once. Germline lookup yields CDR1 MGHRA and CDR2 YSYEKL. With 3 bases clipped from V and 6 bases from J, the junction kept 6 bases outside the gene matches. This CDR3 is built from 15 residues. The chain links TRBV4-1 to TRBJ2-1; 9 bases match TRBD1. The sequence derives from a human donor in good health, serving as a control. Sequencing used sorted CD4+, CD8+, or CD8+CD57+ T cells (not recorded which) from PBMCs. The CDR3 loop is CASSQEETGGNEQFF. The CDR3 DNA reads TGCGCCAGCAGCCAGGAAGAGACAGGGGGCAATGAGCAGTTCTTC.